These 18 T cell receptor beta chains were sequenced from one sample in a study of T cell responses to AZD1222 COVID-19 vaccine. TCRdb's copy holds only in-frame clones and misses some; the assay was immunoSEQ multiplex PCR. Of tens of thousands of clones in the sample, under 95% were seen once. Material: peripheral blood, obtained on day 0 of MenACWY control vaccination. The receptor set was obtained from an adult in good health.

This clone was observed a single time. CDR3 sequence: CASQGRGGTEAFF. The CDR3 region has the DNA TGTGCCAGCCAGGGAAGGGGGGGTACTGAAGCTTTCTTT. V is TRBV7-9 and J is TRBJ1-1, with a weak D call TRBD1 (6 bases). Germline CDR1 and CDR2: SEHNR and FQNEAQ (reference sequence). The CDR3 extends over 13 amino acids. Trimming stripped 8 bases from V and 5 bases from J, with 15 bases between.

The chain combines TRBV28 with TRBJ1-5; D perhaps matches TRBD1 (6 bases). Trimming stripped 11 bases from V and 0 bases from J, with 17 bases between. CDR1 MDHEN and CDR2 SYDVKM come from the germline V gene. This CDR3 is 15 amino acids long. The CDR3 bases are TGTGCCGGATCGTCAGGGGCTTATAGCAATCAGCCCCAGCATTTT. It encodes CAGSSGAYSNQPQHF.

The rearrangement links TRBV6-6 to TRBJ1-1; TRBD1 is a possible D gene (5 bases). V was pared by 5 bases and J by 8 bases, with 15 bases between. Germline V CDR1 and CDR2: MNHNY, SVGAGI (reference sequence). CDR3 size: 13 residues. In DNA form, the CDR3 reads TGTGCCAGCAGTGTTTCAGGGTCTTTCGAAGCTTTCTTT. It translates to CASSVSGSFEAFF.

The rearrangement joins TRBV7-9 to TRBJ2-1, with 12 nucleotides matching TRBD2. The CDR3 totals 15 residues. Germline CDR1 and CDR2: SEHNR and FQNEAQ (reference sequence). After removal of 5 bases from V and 8 bases from J, the junction contained 7 bases not matched to a gene. The CDR3 region is CASSPTSGRLDEQFF. As DNA, the CDR3 is TGTGCCAGCAGCCCCACTAGCGGGAGGTTGGATGAGCAGTTCTTC.

This clone was counted a single time. This chain connects TRBV18 to TRBJ2-7, with 9 bases that match TRBD2. The junction had 9 bases not matched to a gene; V was cut back by 3 bases and J by 0 bases. This CDR3 region has 17 residues. The V gene's germline CDR1 is KGHSH and CDR2 LQKENI. The CDR3 bases are TGTGCCAGCTCACCTGGGCTAGCGGGGACGAGCTCCTACGAGCAGTACTTC. It specifies CASSPGLAGTSSYEQYF.

V and J are TRBV4-3 and TRBJ2-1; D gene uncertain. Between the trimmed V and J ends, which lost 0 bases and 8 bases, there was a span of 20 bases. Looked up from germline, CDR1 is LGHNA and CDR2 is YSLEER. CDR3 length equals 17 residues. The CDR3 region is CASSQESFGLELHEQFF. For the CDR3, the DNA is TGCGCCAGCAGCCAAGAGAGCTTCGGCCTAGAGTTGCATGAGCAGTTCTTC.

The chain carries TRBV6-5 and TRBJ2-7, with D possibly matching TRBD2 (5 bases). The germline CDR1 and CDR2 sequences are MNHEY and SVGAGI. The CDR3 covers 13 residues. The V end was cut by 7 bases, the J end by 1 base, with 11 bases between. The CDR3 protein is CASTSGSSYEQYF. CDR3 in DNA: TGTGCCAGCACCAGCGGATCTTCCTACGAGCAGTACTTC.

This rearrangement joins TRBV3-1 (or the pseudogene TRBV3-2) to TRBJ1-3, with D possibly TRBD1 on 5 matching bases. Trimming pared 0 bases from V and 5 bases from J, leaving 14 bases between. CDR3 length equals 16 residues. Germline loops: CDR1 LGHDT, CDR2 YNNKEL (reference sequence). This CDR3 is CASSQDLGGDRNTIYF. The CDR3 DNA follows: TGTGCCAGCAGCCAAGATCTGGGAGGGGACCGAAACACCATATATTTT.

The V gene is TRBV19, the J gene TRBJ2-2; tentative D call: TRBD2 (6 bases). V shed 1 base and J shed 3 bases, with 9 bases lying between them. The germline gives CDR1 LNHDA, CDR2 SQIVND (reference sequence). This CDR3 comprises 15 residues. CDR3 bases: TGTGCCAGTAGTATAGGGAGGGACTACACCGGGGAGCTGTTTTTT. The encoded protein is CASSIGRDYTGELFF. The full variable domain, with the rest looked up from reference TRBV19 and TRBJ2-2, is DGGITQSPKYLFRKEGQNVTLSCEQNLNHDAMYWYRQDPGQGLRLIYYSQIVNDFQKGDIAEGYSVSREKKESFPLTVTSAQKNPTAFYLCASSIGRDYTGELFFGEGSRLTVL.

The chain has TRBV7-2 and TRBJ1-5; D is unresolved. The CDR3 has 15 amino acids. Germline assignment: CDR1 SGHTA and CDR2 FQGNSA. The V end was cut by 1 base, the J end by 3 bases, with 10 bases between. The CDR3 nucleotides read TGTGCCAGCAGCTTAGACGGCGGTCTCAATCAGCCCCAGCATTTT. Its protein is CASSLDGGLNQPQHF.

The chain carries TRBV7-2 and TRBJ2-3; D gene unclear. CDR1 is SGHTA, CDR2 FQGNSA, per germline. The CDR3 runs 13 residues. V lost 7 bases and J lost 2, with 10 bases in between. The CDR3, as DNA: TGTGCCAGCACCCTACACCCCACAGATACGCAGTATTTT. As protein: CASTLHPTDTQYF.

The V gene is TRBV28, the J gene TRBJ2-3; no clear D gene. This CDR3 spans 11 amino acids. V was clipped by 5 bases and J by 4 bases, with 4 bases between them. Germline V CDR1 and CDR2: MDHEN, SYDVKM. This chain's CDR3 is CASSAPDTQYF. CDR3 DNA: TGTGCCAGCAGTGCCCCAGATACGCAGTATTTT.

V and J are TRBV18 and TRBJ1-4; 7 bases align to TRBD1. The CDR3 runs to 15 residues. Germline lookup yields CDR1 KGHSH and CDR2 LQKENI. The trim removed 5 bases at V and 10 bases at J, leaving 13 bases unmatched. This CDR3 is CASSSRDRNSGKLFF. The CDR3 DNA reads as TGTGCCAGCTCATCAAGGGACAGAAACTCCGGAAAACTGTTTTTT.

The V call is TRBV30, the J call TRBJ1-2, with D tentatively TRBD1 (5 bases). Trimming left V 1 base short and J 8 bases short, with 20 bases between. CDR3 length equals 15 residues. Per the germline V gene, CDR1 is GTSNPN and CDR2 is SVGIG (reference sequence). CDR3 DNA: TGTGCCTGGAGTGCTCGGGACGGTCTAGTGGGAGGCTACACCTTC. It encodes CAWSARDGLVGGYTF.

This chain uses TRBV6-1 with TRBJ2-5, with D maybe TRBD2 (7 bases). Trimming pared 4 bases from V and 5 bases from J, leaving 20 bases between. The germline V gene encodes CDR1 MNHNS and CDR2 SASEGT. CDR3 length: 16 amino acids. This chain's CDR3 is CASSAPRGAYWETQYF. The DNA of the CDR3 is TGTGCCAGCAGTGCCCCTCGGGGGGCCTATTGGGAGACCCAGTACTTC.

The V gene is TRBV6-2 or TRBV6-3, the J gene TRBJ2-7; the match to TRBD2 covers 8 bases. The CDR3 has 15 residues. CDR1 and CDR2 from the germline V gene are MNHEY and SVGEGT. V lost 3 bases to trimming and J lost 3 bases; unmatched junction nucleotides: 7. The CDR3 sequence: CASSYRQRESYEQYF. The CDR3 nucleotides read TGTGCCAGCAGTTATCGACAGCGGGAGAGCTACGAGCAGTACTTC.

The chain carries TRBV21-1 and TRBJ2-3; the table gives TRBD2 as D, unverified against the DNA. TRBV21-1 is flagged as a pseudogene. The CDR3 loop spans 20 amino acids. CDR3 DNA: TGTGCCAGCAGCAAAGGGTCGTTTAGTAGCGGACGGAGGGGAACAGATACGCAGTATTTT. Protein product: CASSKGSFSSGRRGTDTQYF.

The chain is built from TRBV5-1 and TRBJ2-1; D remains unclear. V was shortened by 2 bases and J by 8 bases, with 11 bases between the two germline ends. CDR3 length: 13 amino acids. The germline V gene has CDR1 SGHRS and CDR2 YFSETQ. This chain's CDR3 is CASSFPGFDEQFF. CDR3 DNA: TGCGCCAGCAGCTTCCCTGGGTTCGATGAGCAGTTCTTC.